Listed below are T cell receptor beta chains from one sample, sequenced in a study of cytomegalovirus exposure and HLA in healthy donors. Method: immunoSEQ multiplex PCR; TCRdb's copy keeps in-frame clones and lacks some. In the table there are over 100,000 clones, 65% to 90% of which are singletons. The sample consisted of PBMCs. These TCRs come from a woman under 30 in good health and CMV-seropositive. Each CDR3 is given with its conserved first and last residue. Each record gives: J gene, V gene, D gene, clone size, CDR3 DNA, CDR3 protein. D genes are given only for firm matches. Expanded clones are given a class, and other clones once, few, many or no size at all.

J: TRBJ1-2
V: TRBV18
D: NA
size: NA
DNA: TGTGCCAGCTCAAGCGGACAGATTATCTATGGCTACACCTTC
CDR3: CASSSGQIIYGYTF

J: TRBJ1-2
V: TRBV19
D: NA
size: NA
DNA: TGTGCCAGTAGTATATGGAGGGCAGAGGGCTACACCTTC
CDR3: CASSIWRAEGYTF

J: TRBJ1-6
V: TRBV7-9
D: TRBD1
size: NA
DNA: TGTGCCAGCAGGGAGGGCAGGGGGCAAGAGGCCCTCCACTTT
CDR3: CASREGRGQEALHF

J: TRBJ2-2
V: TRBV9
D: TRBD2
size: NA
DNA: TGTGCCAGCAGCCCCGGACTAGCCGCCGGGGAGCTGTTTTTT
CDR3: CASSPGLAAGELFF

J: TRBJ2-1
V: TRBV7-6
D: NA
size: NA
DNA: TGTGCCAGCAAAGAACTCTCCTACAATGAGCAGTTCTTC
CDR3: CASKELSYNEQFF

J: TRBJ2-7
V: TRBV18
D: NA
size: NA
DNA: TGTGCCAGCTCACCTTCCTCCGTCGCAGGGTTCTACGAGCAGTACTTC
CDR3: CASSPSSVAGFYEQYF

J: TRBJ2-1
V: TRBV7-9
D: NA
size: few
DNA: TGTGCCAGCAGCCCAGAGATCGTAGCGGAGGAGCAGTTCTTC
CDR3: CASSPEIVAEEQFF

J: TRBJ2-7
V: TRBV27
D: NA
size: NA
DNA: TGTGCCAGCAGTTTACCGGGAGCCTACGAGCAGTACTTC
CDR3: CASSLPGAYEQYF

J: TRBJ1-1
V: TRBV5-1
D: NA
size: once
DNA: TGCGCCAGCAGCTTGGGAAGGGGCGCTTCCACTGAAGCTTTCTTT
CDR3: CASSLGRGASTEAFF

J: TRBJ1-1
V: TRBV7-8
D: NA
size: NA
DNA: TGTGCCAGCAGCTTAGTAGTTTCTGGACAGTTGAACACTGAAGCTTTCTTT
CDR3: CASSLVVSGQLNTEAFF

J: TRBJ2-3
V: TRBV27
D: TRBD1
size: NA
DNA: TGTGCCAGCTCCCGACAGGGTTCCGATACGCAGTATTTT
CDR3: CASSRQGSDTQYF

J: TRBJ1-1
V: TRBV7-7
D: NA
size: NA
DNA: TGTGCTAGCAGCTTACCAGTGAACACTGAAGCTTTCTTT
CDR3: CASSLPVNTEAFF

J: TRBJ2-7
V: TRBV28
D: TRBD1
size: NA
DNA: TGTGCCAGCAGTTTGGTCCCGGGACAGGGGGCTGGCGAGCAGTACTTC
CDR3: CASSLVPGQGAGEQYF

J: TRBJ1-1
V: TRBV7-9
D: NA
size: NA
DNA: TGTGCCAGCAGCTTAGCGGCGGGCACTGAAGCTTTCTTT
CDR3: CASSLAAGTEAFF

J: TRBJ2-3
V: TRBV7-9
D: TRBD2
size: NA
DNA: TGTGCCAGCAGCTTACTCAGCGGGGGGGCTGCAGATACGCAGTATTTT
CDR3: CASSLLSGGAADTQYF

J: TRBJ2-1
V: TRBV5-4
D: TRBD2
size: NA
DNA: TGTGCCGCCGCGGGGGGCTACAATGAGCAGTTCTTC
CDR3: CAAAGGYNEQFF

J: TRBJ1-1
V: TRBV27
D: NA
size: NA
DNA: TGTGCCAGCAGTCGAAGACAGACGAACACTGAAGCTTTCTTT
CDR3: CASSRRQTNTEAFF

J: TRBJ2-1
V: TRBV4-1
D: TRBD2
size: NA
DNA: TGCGCCAGCAGCCAAGTGGGCGGACTAGCCGTAAATGAGCAGTTCTTC
CDR3: CASSQVGGLAVNEQFF

J: TRBJ1-1
V: TRBV19
D: TRBD1
size: NA
DNA: TGTGCCAGTCGGGACAGGGCTATGAACACTGAAGCTTTCTTT
CDR3: CASRDRAMNTEAFF

J: TRBJ1-1
V: TRBV4-1
D: TRBD1
size: NA
DNA: TGCGCCAGCAGCTCCTCTACAGGGGCCGCCACTGAAGCTTTCTTT
CDR3: CASSSSTGAATEAFF

J: TRBJ1-3
V: TRBV28
D: TRBD1
size: NA
DNA: TGTGCCAGTCAGGGGGCAGGGAACGGAAACACCATATATTTT
CDR3: CASQGAGNGNTIYF

J: TRBJ2-2
V: TRBV7-9
D: TRBD1
size: NA
DNA: TGTGCCAGCAGCTTTCTCGGGACAGGGACCTCCGGGGAGCTGTTTTTT
CDR3: CASSFLGTGTSGELFF